Described below is a single T cell receptor beta chain sequence and its context. V lost 3 bases and J lost 7; bases outside the gene matches: 5. CDR3 length: 14 residues. Looked up from germline, CDR1 is LNHDA and CDR2 is SQIVND (reference sequence). This sample is part of a study of PD-1 blockade in classical Hodgkin lymphoma. Produced via immunoSEQ multiplex PCR; TCRdb's table is partial and in-frame only. The table records roughly 90,000 clones, 75% to 85% of them present only once. Brentuximab vedotin exposure varied among the patients, all of whom had relapsed after autologous stem cell transplantation. The best responses consisted of complete response, partial response or progressive disease.

The receptor comes from a human donor with classical Hodgkin lymphoma. The chain has TRBV19 and TRBJ2-7; TRBD1 matches at 11 bases. Here the sequenced sample was peripheral blood mononuclear cells (PBMCs), taken before the second cycle of nivolumab. CDR3 residues: CASSIRDRGFEQYF. Here the CDR3 DNA reads TGTGCCAGTAGTATCCGGGACAGGGGGTTTGAGCAGTACTTC.